Only a few counts were recorded for the clone carrying this TCR beta chain. Its antigen is unidentified. The CDR3 covers 16 residues. The germline V gene has CDR1 MNHNY and CDR2 SVGAGI (reference sequence). V was pared by 3 bases and J by 0 bases, with 12 bases between. This record belongs to a study of blood T cells in healthy people across ages. General study points: The study lacked donor CMV status, which possibly confounded expanded clonotype changes.

Healthy individuals of Caucasian origin from Russia, aged about 6 to 90, served as donors. Isolated per sample were at least 6 million PBMCs. Using a J-beta primer mix together with a sample-barcoded 5' primer, a second PCR was run for about 7 to 12 cycles. Via MiXCR, TCRdb re-called the 5' RACE reads, giving one row per CDR3 protein. There are hundreds of thousands of distinct CDR3 sequences in the sample; about 61% occur only once, and roughly 25% lies in the top ten. The V call is TRBV6-6, the J call TRBJ1-5; D uncertain. The clonotype comes from a man aged 35 to 55 in good health. Sequencing was performed on blood. Written as DNA, the CDR3 is TGTGCCAGCAGTTATCCGACGGGTAATAGCAATCAGCCCCAGCATTTT. Amino acids: CASSYPTGNSNQPQHF.